The T cell receptor beta chain under discussion was sequenced for a study of CD8 T cells in ankylosing spondylitis. General study results and limits: Disease-linked clones displayed a CD8+ phenotype and appeared relatively rarely in peripheral blood. There was a TCR beta motif, made of eight highly homologous variants, that appeared characteristic of ankylosing spondylitis blood.

One entry per CDR3 protein, called by TCRdb with MiXCR from the 5' RACE reads. In the table there are around 250,000 distinct CDR3 sequences, about 10% of which are singletons. The CDR3 is made up of 15 amino acids. Germline-derived CDR1 and CDR2 are SGHAT and FQNNGV. V lost 4 bases and J lost 4, with 16 bases in between. As regards this clonotype: Its antigen is as yet unknown.

Sequenced: blood, either unsorted or a sorted T cell fraction (not recorded which). The clonotype originates from a male donor with ankylosing spondylitis or in good health (not recorded which). The gene calls are TRBV11-2 and TRBJ2-5; D may match TRBD1 or TRBD2 (5 bases each). CDR3 region: CASSWAGSQGETQYF. In nucleotides, the CDR3 is TGTGCCAGCAGCTGGGCAGGGAGTCAGGGAGAGACCCAGTACTTC. The whole variable domain, remainder taken from reference TRBV11-2 and TRBJ2-5, is EAGVAQSPRYKIIEKRQSVAFWCNPISGHATLYWYQQILGQGPKLLIQFQNNGVVDDSQLPKDRFSAERLKGVDSTLKIQPAKLEDSAVYLCASSWAGSQGETQYFGPGTRLLVL.